These 27 T cell receptor beta chains were sequenced from one sample in a study of blood T cell repertoires in COVID-19. Produced via immunoSEQ multiplex PCR; TCRdb's table is partial and in-frame only. Of 70,000 to 85,000 clones detected, around 88% appear once; the ten largest clones hold 30% to 45%. The sequenced sample was peripheral blood. These TCRs come from a man older than 75 with active or convalescent COVID-19.

The chain couples TRBV7-7 to TRBJ2-2; 8 positions match TRBD2. The V gene end was trimmed by 3 bases and the J gene end by 4 bases; junction bases not matched to a gene: 7. This CDR3 has 16 residues. The germline V gene has CDR1 SSHAT and CDR2 FNYEAQ (reference sequence). The CDR3 reads CASSFRSSGPTGELFF. CDR3 coding DNA: TGTGCCAGCAGCTTTAGGTCTAGCGGGCCCACCGGGGAGCTGTTTTTT.

This clone has a handful of counts. The rearrangement uses TRBV3-1 (or the pseudogene TRBV3-2) and TRBJ2-2; 11 bases map to TRBD2. The CDR3 loop spans 17 amino acids. V dropped 4 bases and J dropped 4; count of bases not matched to a gene: 8. Germline V lookup: CDR1 LGHDT, CDR2 YNNKEL (reference sequence). The chain's CDR3 is CASSLGHSGGGTGELFF. CDR3 nucleotides: TGTGCCAGCAGCCTTGGCCATAGCGGGGGGGGCACCGGGGAGCTGTTTTTT.

The chain has TRBV4-1 and TRBJ1-2; D might be TRBD1 (5 bases). The V end lost 1 base, the J end lost 6 bases, and 18 bases lay between the germline ends. The germline V gene encodes CDR1 MGHRA and CDR2 YSYEKL. The CDR3 is made up of 16 amino acids. For the CDR3, the DNA is TGCGCCAGCAGCCAAGGGTCACCCAGGGAACGACATGGCTACACCTTC. This encodes CASSQGSPRERHGYTF.

In this sample, this clone turned up once. This chain joins TRBV28 and TRBJ1-4; tentative D call: TRBD1 (5 bases). CDR3 size: 15 residues. CDR1 and CDR2 (germline): MDHEN, SYDVKM. Trimming left V 1 base short and J 7 bases short, with 13 bases between. The CDR3 DNA follows: TGTGCCAGCAGTTTATCTGCGGGGGGGGTTGAAAAACTGTTTTTT. It translates to CASSLSAGGVEKLFF.

V is TRBV28 and J is TRBJ2-3, with 10 bases aligning to TRBD2. The trim removed 4 bases at V and 5 bases at J, leaving 6 bases unmatched. Germline V lookup: CDR1 MDHEN, CDR2 SYDVKM. There are 15 residues in the CDR3. CDR3 in amino acids: CASSSLAGERDTQYF. In DNA, the CDR3 is TGTGCCAGCAGTTCTCTAGCGGGAGAAAGAGATACGCAGTATTTT. Drawing the rest from reference TRBV28 and TRBJ2-3, the complete variable domain is DVKVTQSSRYLVKRTGEKVFLECVQDMDHENMFWYRQDPGLGLRLIYFSYDVKMKEKGDIPEGYSVSREKKERFSLILESASTNQTSMYLCASSSLAGERDTQYFGPGTRLTVL.

CDR3: CASSRRLDPGETQYF. For the CDR3, the DNA is TGTGCCAGCAGCCGCCGACTAGACCCAGGAGAGACCCAGTACTTC. The V call is TRBV14, the J call TRBJ2-5; maybe TRBD2 (6 bases). This CDR3 is built from 15 residues. Trimming pared 4 bases from V and 4 bases from J, leaving 16 bases between. Germline V gives CDR1 SGHDN, CDR2 FVKESK.

The chain is built from TRBV7-8 and TRBJ2-7; TRBD2 is a possible D gene (5 bases). This CDR3 is 16 amino acids long. Germline V gene data show CDR1 as SGHVS and CDR2 as FQNEAQ. Trimming pared 2 bases from V and 7 bases from J, leaving 21 bases between. The DNA of the CDR3 is TGTGCCAGCAGCTTACCGGAATTAGGGAGACAACGTGAGCAGTACTTC. It encodes CASSLPELGRQREQYF.

J is TRBJ1-5 and V is TRBV7-9, with D unclear. CDR1 and CDR2 from the germline V gene are SEHNR and FQNEAQ (reference sequence). This CDR3 contains 12 residues. Trimming removed 3 bases at V and 11 bases at J, with 11 bases between. The CDR3 coding sequence is TGTGCCAGCAGCTTGGGCCAACTGGCCCAGCATTTT. This translates into CASSLGQLAQHF.

The chain links TRBV5-8 to TRBJ2-3, with TRBD1 matching over 11 bases. Germline lookup yields CDR1 SGHTS and CDR2 YDEGEE. Trimming at V came to 4 bases and at J to 5 bases, leaving 6 bases not matched to a gene. The CDR3 is made up of 15 amino acids. The CDR3 loop reads CASSRTGGSRDTQYF. The CDR3 coding sequence is TGTGCCAGCAGCCGGACAGGGGGCTCGAGAGATACGCAGTATTTT.

CDR3 protein: CASSQDMTSGSYEQYF. CDR3 nucleotide sequence: TGTGCCAGCAGCCAAGATATGACTAGCGGCTCCTACGAGCAGTACTTC. This rearrangement joins TRBV14 to TRBJ2-7; 9 bases agree with TRBD2. CDR1 is SGHDN and CDR2 is FVKESK in the germline V gene. CDR3 length: 16 amino acids. V trimming: 0 bases; J trimming: 0 bases; junction bases outside the gene matches: 3.

The chain is built from TRBV19 and TRBJ2-7; D may be TRBD2 (5 bases). The CDR3 runs to 13 residues. Germline-derived CDR1 and CDR2 are LNHDA and SQIVND (reference sequence). V lost 2 bases and J 3 bases, leaving 8 bases between the germline ends. CDR3 sequence: CASSIRTGYEQYF. In DNA form, the CDR3 reads TGTGCCAGTAGTATAAGGACTGGCTACGAGCAGTACTTC. The full variable domain, completed using reference TRBV19 and TRBJ2-7, is DGGITQSPKYLFRKEGQNVTLSCEQNLNHDAMYWYRQDPGQGLRLIYYSQIVNDFQKGDIAEGYSVSREKKESFPLTVTSAQKNPTAFYLCASSIRTGYEQYFGPGTRLTVT.

The chain combines TRBV27 with TRBJ2-2; TRBD1 matches at 9 bases. V trimming: 8 bases; J trimming: 5 bases; junction bases outside the gene matches: 12. Germline values: CDR1 MNHEY, CDR2 SMNVEV (reference sequence). The CDR3 length is 16 residues. The CDR3 loop is CASYTQQGARTGELFF. In DNA form, the CDR3 reads TGTGCCAGCTATACCCAACAGGGGGCGCGGACCGGGGAGCTGTTTTTT.

The V and J genes are TRBV28 and TRBJ2-2; a possible D gene is TRBD2 (5 bases). The ends were cut back, 6 bases at V and 2 bases at J, with 16 bases in the middle. The CDR3 consists of 16 residues. From germline, CDR1 is MDHEN and CDR2 SYDVKM. The CDR3 sequence is CASSRRGYYNTGELFF. The CDR3 DNA reads as TGTGCCAGCAGCCGCAGAGGGTATTACAACACCGGGGAGCTGTTTTTT.

This chain links TRBV3-1 (or the pseudogene TRBV3-2) with TRBJ2-3; a possible D gene is TRBD2 (7 bases). CDR3 size: 16 residues. V was trimmed by 1 base and J by 0 bases, leaving 11 bases between them. Germline V gene sequence: CDR1 LGHDT, CDR2 YNNKEL (reference sequence). In DNA form, the CDR3 reads TGTGCCAGCAGCCAAGGGGGGGGCCCTAGCACAGATACGCAGTATTTT. As protein: CASSQGGGPSTDTQYF.

This rearrangement joins TRBV24-1 to TRBJ2-1, with D possibly TRBD1 on 6 matching bases. The V and J ends lost 5 bases and 0 bases respectively, with 10 bases between them. The germline V gene has CDR1 KGHDR and CDR2 SFDVKD. This CDR3 contains 15 residues. CDR3 in amino acids: CATSAGTPSYNEQFF. CDR3 DNA sequence: TGTGCCACCAGTGCTGGGACACCCTCCTACAATGAGCAGTTCTTC.

The J gene is TRBJ2-4, the V gene TRBV11-2; D uncertain. V lost 3 bases and J lost 6, with 6 bases in between. This CDR3 contains 12 residues. The germline CDR1 and CDR2 sequences are SGHAT and FQNNGV. CDR3 in DNA: TGTGCCAGCAGCTTTGGCAGAAACATTCAGTACTTC. Translating gives CASSFGRNIQYF.

The CDR3 region is CASSRGLNTGELFF. The CDR3, as DNA: TGTGCCAGCTCACGCGGACTGAACACCGGGGAGCTGTTTTTT. The genes are TRBV18 and TRBJ2-2; TRBD2 might be the D (5 bases). The CDR3 extends over 14 amino acids. V lost 4 bases and J 1 base, leaving 7 bases between the germline ends. Germline V lookup: CDR1 KGHSH, CDR2 LQKENI.

V is TRBV7-9 and J is TRBJ2-1; the match to TRBD1 covers 8 bases. J was trimmed by 9 bases and V by 4 bases; bases with no gene match: 5. The CDR3 runs to 13 residues. The germline CDR1 and CDR2 sequences are SEHNR and FQNEAQ (reference sequence). The CDR3 nucleotides are TGTGCCAGCAGCTCCGAGACAGGGGTTGAGCAGTTCTTC. Its protein product is CASSSETGVEQFF.

V gene TRBV5-1 combines with J gene TRBJ1-5; perhaps TRBD1 as D (6 bases). From germline, CDR1 is SGHRS and CDR2 YFSETQ. This CDR3 region has 15 residues. V gave up 4 bases and J gave up 2 bases, with 13 bases separating them. DNA of the CDR3: TGCGCCAGCAGCCTGGGGGAGGGGGGCAATCAGCCCCAGCATTTT. This encodes CASSLGEGGNQPQHF.

V gene TRBV7-9 combines with J gene TRBJ2-7; D unresolved. The CDR3 extends over 14 amino acids. CDR1 SEHNR and CDR2 FQNEAQ come from the germline V gene (reference sequence). Trimming cost V 5 bases and J 2 bases, with 13 bases left between them. CDR3 amino acids: CASSPDSNPYEQYF. In nucleotides, the CDR3 is TGTGCCAGCAGCCCAGACTCCAACCCCTACGAGCAGTACTTC. Complete variable domain (other parts from reference TRBV7-9 and TRBJ2-7): DTGVSQNPRHKITKRGQNVTFRCDPISEHNRLYWYRQTLGQGPEFLTYFQNEAQLEKSRLLSDRFSAERPKGSFSTLEIQRTEQGDSAMYLCASSPDSNPYEQYFGPGTRLTVT.

The chain uses TRBV7-2 and TRBJ1-2, with TRBD1 matching over 8 bases. V lost 6 bases, J lost 0 bases, and 3 bases stayed unmatched. Germline CDR1 is SGHTA and CDR2 is FQGNSA. This CDR3 comprises 14 residues. The CDR3 DNA reads as TGTGCCAGCAGTTCACAGGGGGCTAACTATGGCTACACCTTC. This gives the protein CASSSQGANYGYTF.

The rearrangement uses TRBV5-1 and TRBJ1-6; 7 bases fit TRBD1. The V gene end was trimmed by 4 bases and the J gene end by 8 bases; junction bases not matched to a gene: 9. This CDR3 comprises 15 residues. Germline assignment: CDR1 SGHRS and CDR2 YFSETQ. The DNA for the CDR3 is TGCGCCAGCAGCCCAGGAGACAGGGAGGATTCACCCCTCCACTTT. Translated: CASSPGDREDSPLHF.

Comment on this clone: Relative to the germline gene, one junction end is altered; a read error may explain this. The chain recombines TRBV2 with TRBJ1-1; tentatively, D is TRBD1 (6 bases). Germline values: CDR1 SNHLY, CDR2 FYNNEI. There are 11 residues in the CDR3. The CDR3 sequence is CASSVSYRVPF. CDR3 sequence (DNA): TGTGCCAGCAGCGTATCGTACAGGGTCCCCTTT. The full variable domain, rest sourced from reference TRBV2 and TRBJ1-1, is EPEVTQTPSHQVTQMGQEVILRCVPISNHLYFYWYRQILGQKVEFLVSFYNNEISEKSEIFDDQFSVERPDGSNFTLKIRSTKLEDSAMYFCASSVSYRVPFGQGTRLTVV.

The rearrangement joins TRBV19 to TRBJ1-6; no clear D gene. The CDR3 totals 15 residues. The V end was cut by 6 bases, the J end by 0 bases, with 9 bases between. CDR1 and CDR2 from the germline V gene are LNHDA and SQIVND (reference sequence). As DNA, the CDR3 is TGTGCCAGTAGGGCGGATCCCTCCTATAATTCACCCCTCCACTTT. Translating it yields CASRADPSYNSPLHF.

V is TRBV2 and J is TRBJ1-1, with a possible D match to TRBD1 (6 bases). The CDR3 consists of 13 residues. Trimming pared 7 bases from V and 1 base from J, leaving 10 bases between. Per germline, CDR1 SNHLY and CDR2 FYNNEI. The CDR3: CASTGTRNTEAFF. The CDR3 DNA follows: TGTGCCAGCACCGGGACACGGAACACTGAAGCTTTCTTT.

V gene TRBV7-9 combines with J gene TRBJ2-7; TRBD1 matches 9 bases. Trimming took 5 bases from V and 4 from J; bases not matched to a gene: 3. Per germline, CDR1 SEHNR and CDR2 FQNEAQ (reference sequence). This CDR3 has 13 residues. The CDR3 spells CASSRGQGYEQYF. Here the CDR3 DNA reads TGTGCCAGCAGCAGGGGACAGGGTTACGAGCAGTACTTC.

The chain joins TRBV10-3 to TRBJ1-2; 8 nucleotides line up with TRBD1. The CDR3 covers 14 residues. Germline V lookup: CDR1 ENHRY, CDR2 SYGVKD. With V trimmed by 6 bases and J by 0 bases, 3 bases remained unmatched. The DNA of the CDR3 is TGTGCCATCAGCGCGGACAGGGCTAACTATGGCTACACCTTC. Translation: CAISADRANYGYTF.